This entry lists 10 T cell receptor beta chains sequenced from one sample in a study of T cells in narcolepsy. This table comes from immunoSEQ multiplex PCR, and its TCRdb copy is limited to in-frame clones, with some not included. Here the sample spans about 27,000 clones, approximately 78% being singletons. Sequencing was done on a sample of CD45RA- memory CD4+ T cells from PBMCs. These TCRs come from a human donor with narcolepsy.

The rearrangement uses TRBV30 and TRBJ1-2; no firm D call. Germline-derived CDR1 and CDR2 are GTSNPN and SVGIG (reference sequence). Trimming took 6 bases from V and 6 from J, leaving 17 bases between them. The CDR3 has 13 amino acids. The CDR3 DNA follows: TGTGCCTGCCAGAACGAGGTCGGCCATGGCTACACCTTC. Translating it yields CACQNEVGHGYTF.

The rearrangement links TRBV5-4 to TRBJ2-5, with D perhaps assigned TRBD1 or TRBD2 (5 bases each). The germline V gene has CDR1 SGHNT and CDR2 YYREEE (reference sequence). V was cut by 5 bases and J by 6 bases, with 17 bases left in between. This CDR3 is 14 amino acids long. The CDR3 DNA follows: TGTGCCAGCAGACGGGACCGCGATCGTCAGACCCAGTACTTC. Amino acids: CASRRDRDRQTQYF.

The gene calls are TRBV10-3 and TRBJ1-1, with no clear D. Germline CDR1 is ENHRY and CDR2 is SYGVKD. V shed 3 bases and J shed 4 bases, with 12 bases lying between them. The CDR3 has 14 residues. CDR3 amino acids: CAISDRQVGTEAFF. CDR3 sequence (DNA): TGTGCCATCAGTGACCGGCAGGTGGGCACTGAAGCTTTCTTT.

CDR3: CASSVRQGQGNEQYF. The CDR3, as DNA: TGTGCCAGCAGCGTGAGACAGGGACAGGGAAACGAGCAGTACTTC. The chain has TRBV9 and TRBJ2-7; the match to TRBD1 covers 9 bases. In germline, CDR1 is SGDLS, CDR2 YYNGEE. V was clipped by 2 bases and J by 5 bases; unmatched bases: 8. CDR3 length: 15 amino acids.

CDR3 loop: CAWSVTNGRYGTIYF. The CDR3, as DNA: TGTGCCTGGAGTGTAACAAACGGCCGCTATGGCACCATATATTTT. This chain connects TRBV30 to TRBJ1-3; D gene ambiguous. This CDR3 comprises 15 residues. Trimming pared 0 bases from V and 9 bases from J, leaving 18 bases between. Germline CDR1 is GTSNPN and CDR2 is SVGIG (reference sequence). Full variable domain (remainder filled in from reference TRBV30 and TRBJ1-3): SQTIHQWPATLVQPVGSPLSLECTVEGTSNPNLYWYRQAAGRGLQLLFYSVGIGQISSEVPQNLSASRPQDRQFILSSKKLLLSDSGFYLCAWSVTNGRYGTIYFGEGSWLTVV.

The chain links TRBV7-8 to TRBJ2-5; 12 bases are shared with TRBD2. V lost 5 bases to trimming and J lost 9 bases; unmatched junction nucleotides: 16. This CDR3 is built from 17 residues. The germline V gene has CDR1 SGHVS and CDR2 FQNEAQ. The CDR3 sequence: CASSPNRGLAGTGAQYF. In nucleotides, the CDR3 is TGTGCCAGCAGCCCTAATAGAGGACTAGCGGGGACCGGGGCCCAGTACTTC.

There are a few counts of this clone. V usage is TRBV28 and J usage is TRBJ2-1; D tentatively fits TRBD1 or TRBD2 (5 bases each). Germline loops: CDR1 MDHEN, CDR2 SYDVKM. Trimming shortened V by 5 bases and J by 6 bases, and 14 bases separated the two germline ends. The CDR3 runs to 14 residues. The CDR3 loop is CASSVDPRGNEQFF. The CDR3, as DNA: TGTGCCAGCAGTGTGGACCCGAGGGGCAATGAGCAGTTCTTC. Together with reference TRBV28 and TRBJ2-1, the CDR3 gives the full variable domain: DVKVTQSSRYLVKRTGEKVFLECVQDMDHENMFWYRQDPGLGLRLIYFSYDVKMKEKGDIPEGYSVSREKKERFSLILESASTNQTSMYLCASSVDPRGNEQFFGPGTRLTVL.

CDR3 loop: CASKRVLRTPNQPQHF. The DNA for the CDR3 is TGCGCCAGCAAAAGGGTACTGAGGACACCCAATCAGCCCCAGCATTTT. The chain combines TRBV10-1 with TRBJ1-5, with D perhaps TRBD1 (5 bases). V was cut by 7 bases and J by 3 bases, with 19 bases left in between. Germline-derived CDR1 and CDR2 are WNHNN and SYGVQD (reference sequence). This CDR3 region has 16 residues.

This clone is a singleton in its sample. This chain links TRBV30 with TRBJ2-3; D is unresolved. The CDR3 is made up of 20 amino acids. Between the trimmed V and J ends, which lost 0 bases and 0 bases, there was a span of 25 bases. CDR1 and CDR2 (germline): GTSNPN, SVGIG (reference sequence). The CDR3 DNA sequence: TGTGCCTGGAGTGTCCGCTTTAGACCCAACAAACGTAGAAGCACAGATACGCAGTATTTT. Its protein is CAWSVRFRPNKRRSTDTQYF.

The count of this clone is one. This chain's CDR3 is CASSLDESRYYGYTF. The CDR3 coding sequence is TGTGCCAGCAGCTTAGATGAGAGCCGGTACTATGGCTACACCTTC. The chain couples TRBV11-2 to TRBJ1-2; D is uncertain. This CDR3 comprises 15 residues. Germline V CDR1 and CDR2: SGHAT, FQNNGV. The V end lost 0 bases, the J end lost 3 bases, and 11 bases lay between the germline ends.